Presented here are 2 T cell receptor beta chains from one specimen sequenced in a study of control samples from healthy donors and cancer patients. Only in-frame clones appear in the TCRdb table, and some are missing; sequencing was by immunoSEQ multiplex PCR. The sample lists about 94,000 clones, about 88% seen once, with 1.3% in the top ten. The sample was blood. The receptors were sampled from a woman in her fifties or sixties in good health.

The chain carries TRBV6-6 and TRBJ1-1, with a tentative D call TRBD1 (5 bases). The length of the CDR3 is 12 residues. V lost 0 bases and J 11 bases, leaving 10 bases between the germline ends. Germline V gene lookup returns CDR1 MNHNY and CDR2 SVGAGI (reference sequence). The CDR3: CASSYSGREAFF. Written as DNA, the CDR3 is TGTGCCAGCAGTTACTCGGGCAGGGAGGCTTTCTTT.

The chain recombines TRBV28 with TRBJ1-3; 7 bases align to TRBD1. Germline V lookup: CDR1 MDHEN, CDR2 SYDVKM. CDR3 length equals 13 residues. Unmatched junction bases numbered 1, after V lost 6 bases and J lost 2 bases. CDR3 bases: TGTGCCAGCAGACAGGGGACTGGAAACACCATATATTTT. Its protein is CASRQGTGNTIYF.